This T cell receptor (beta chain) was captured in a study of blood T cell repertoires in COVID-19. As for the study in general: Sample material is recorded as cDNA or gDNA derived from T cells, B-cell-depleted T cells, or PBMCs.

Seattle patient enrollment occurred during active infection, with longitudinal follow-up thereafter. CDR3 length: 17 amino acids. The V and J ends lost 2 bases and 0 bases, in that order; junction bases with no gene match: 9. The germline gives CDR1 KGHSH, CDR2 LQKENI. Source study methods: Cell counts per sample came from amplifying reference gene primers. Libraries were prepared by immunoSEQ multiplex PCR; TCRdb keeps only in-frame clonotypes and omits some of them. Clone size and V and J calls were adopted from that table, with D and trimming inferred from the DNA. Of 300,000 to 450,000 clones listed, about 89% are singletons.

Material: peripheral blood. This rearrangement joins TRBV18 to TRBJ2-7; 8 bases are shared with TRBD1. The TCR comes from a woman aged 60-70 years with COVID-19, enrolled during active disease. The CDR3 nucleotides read TGTGCCAGCTCACCAAGGGACAGGATCCAAAGCTCCTACGAGCAGTACTTC. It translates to CASSPRDRIQSSYEQYF.